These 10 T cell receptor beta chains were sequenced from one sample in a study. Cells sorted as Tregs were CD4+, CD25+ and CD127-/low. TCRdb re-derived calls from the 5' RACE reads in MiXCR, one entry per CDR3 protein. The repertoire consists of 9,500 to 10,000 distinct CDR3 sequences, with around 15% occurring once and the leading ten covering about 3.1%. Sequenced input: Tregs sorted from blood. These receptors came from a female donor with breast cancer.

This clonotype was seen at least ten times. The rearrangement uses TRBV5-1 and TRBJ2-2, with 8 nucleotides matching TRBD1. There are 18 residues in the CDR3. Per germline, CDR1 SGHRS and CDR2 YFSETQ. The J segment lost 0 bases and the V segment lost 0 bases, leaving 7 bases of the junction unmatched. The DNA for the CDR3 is TGCGCCAGCAGCTTGGACCCCGACAGGGGCTCGAACACCGGGGAGCTGTTTTTT. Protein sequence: CASSLDPDRGSNTGELFF.

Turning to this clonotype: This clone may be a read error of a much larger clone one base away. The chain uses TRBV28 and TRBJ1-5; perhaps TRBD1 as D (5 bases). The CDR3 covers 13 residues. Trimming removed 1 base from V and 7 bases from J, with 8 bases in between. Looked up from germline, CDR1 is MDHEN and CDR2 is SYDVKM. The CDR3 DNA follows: TGTGCCAGCAGTTTATCGAGGACACAGCCCCAGCATTTT. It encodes CASSLSRTQPQHF. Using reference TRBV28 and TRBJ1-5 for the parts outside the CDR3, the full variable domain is DVKVTQSSRYLVKRTGEKVFLECVQDMDHENMFWYRQDPGLGLRLIYFSYDVKMKEKGDIPEGYSVSREKKERFSLILESASTNQTSMYLCASSLSRTQPQHFGDGTRLSIL.

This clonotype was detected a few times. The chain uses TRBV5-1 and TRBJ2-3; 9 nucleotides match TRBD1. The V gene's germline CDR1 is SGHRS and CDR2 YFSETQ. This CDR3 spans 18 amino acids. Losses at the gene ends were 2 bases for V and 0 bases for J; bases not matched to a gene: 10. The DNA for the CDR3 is TGCGCCAGCAGCTTTAGTAAGCCACAGGGGGCCAGCACAGATACGCAGTATTTT. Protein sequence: CASSFSKPQGASTDTQYF. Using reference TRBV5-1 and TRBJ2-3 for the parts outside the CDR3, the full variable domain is KAGVTQTPRYLIKTRGQQVTLSCSPISGHRSVSWYQQTPGQGLQFLFEYFSETQRNKGNFPGRFSGRQFSNSRSEMNVSTLELGDSALYLCASSFSKPQGASTDTQYFGPGTRLTVL.

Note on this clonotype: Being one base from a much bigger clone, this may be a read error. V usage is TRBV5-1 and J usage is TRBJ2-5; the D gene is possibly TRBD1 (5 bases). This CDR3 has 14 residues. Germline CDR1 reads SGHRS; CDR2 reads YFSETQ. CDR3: CAGSANRIEETQYF. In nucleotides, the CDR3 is TGCGCCGGCAGCGCGAACAGGATTGAAGAGACCCAGTACTTC.

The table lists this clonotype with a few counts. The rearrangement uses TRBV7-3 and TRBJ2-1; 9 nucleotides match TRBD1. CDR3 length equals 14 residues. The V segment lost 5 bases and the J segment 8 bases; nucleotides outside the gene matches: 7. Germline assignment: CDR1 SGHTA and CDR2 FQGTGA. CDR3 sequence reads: CASSPTGGYDEQFF. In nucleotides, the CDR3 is TGTGCCAGCAGCCCGACAGGGGGATACGATGAGCAGTTCTTC.

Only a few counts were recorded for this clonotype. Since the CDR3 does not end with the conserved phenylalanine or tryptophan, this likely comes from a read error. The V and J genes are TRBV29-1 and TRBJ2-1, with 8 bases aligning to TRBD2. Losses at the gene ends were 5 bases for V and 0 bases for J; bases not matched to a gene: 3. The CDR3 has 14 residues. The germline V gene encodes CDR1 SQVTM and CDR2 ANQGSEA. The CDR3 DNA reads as TGCAGCGTTAAGACTAGCGTCTCCTACAATGAGCAGTTCCTC. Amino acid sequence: CSVKTSVSYNEQFL.

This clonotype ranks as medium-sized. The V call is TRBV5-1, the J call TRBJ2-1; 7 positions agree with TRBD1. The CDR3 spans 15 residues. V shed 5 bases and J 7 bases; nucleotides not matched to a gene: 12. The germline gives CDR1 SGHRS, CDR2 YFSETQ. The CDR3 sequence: CASRSPGGMRNEQFF. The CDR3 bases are TGCGCCAGCAGATCTCCAGGGGGAATGAGAAATGAGCAGTTCTTC.

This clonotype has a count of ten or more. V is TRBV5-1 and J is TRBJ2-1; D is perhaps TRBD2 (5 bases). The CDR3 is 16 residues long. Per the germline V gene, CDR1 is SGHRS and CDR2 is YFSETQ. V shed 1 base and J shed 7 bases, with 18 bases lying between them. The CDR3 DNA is TGCGCCAGCAGCTTGTCCCCTAAACTAGGCGGGAATGAGCAGTTCTTC. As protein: CASSLSPKLGGNEQFF.

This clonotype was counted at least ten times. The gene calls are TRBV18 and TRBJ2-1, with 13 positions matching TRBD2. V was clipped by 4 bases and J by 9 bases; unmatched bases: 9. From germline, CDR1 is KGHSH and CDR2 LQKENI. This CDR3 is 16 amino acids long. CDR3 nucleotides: TGTGCCAGCTCACTAGATAGAGGACTAGCGGGAGTTGAGCAGTTCTTC. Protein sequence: CASSLDRGLAGVEQFF. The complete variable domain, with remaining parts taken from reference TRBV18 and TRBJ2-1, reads NAGVMQNPRHLVRRRGQEARLRCSPMKGHSHVYWYRQLPEEGLKFMVYLQKENIIDESGMPKERFSAEFPKEGPSILRIQQVVRGDSAAYFCASSLDRGLAGVEQFFGPGTRLTVL.

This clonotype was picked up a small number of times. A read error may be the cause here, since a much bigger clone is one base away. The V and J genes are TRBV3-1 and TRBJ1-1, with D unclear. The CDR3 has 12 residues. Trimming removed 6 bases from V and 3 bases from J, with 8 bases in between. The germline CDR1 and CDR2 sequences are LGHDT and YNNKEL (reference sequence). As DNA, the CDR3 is TGTGCCAGCAGGGGAGTGGACACTGAAGCTTTCTTT. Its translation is CASRGVDTEAFF. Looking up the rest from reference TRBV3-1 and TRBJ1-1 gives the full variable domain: DTAVSQTPKYLVTQMGNDKSIKCEQNLGHDTMYWYKQDSKKFLKIMFSYNNKELIINETVPNRFSPKSPDKAHLNLHINSLELGDSAVYFCASRGVDTEAFFGQGTRLTVV.